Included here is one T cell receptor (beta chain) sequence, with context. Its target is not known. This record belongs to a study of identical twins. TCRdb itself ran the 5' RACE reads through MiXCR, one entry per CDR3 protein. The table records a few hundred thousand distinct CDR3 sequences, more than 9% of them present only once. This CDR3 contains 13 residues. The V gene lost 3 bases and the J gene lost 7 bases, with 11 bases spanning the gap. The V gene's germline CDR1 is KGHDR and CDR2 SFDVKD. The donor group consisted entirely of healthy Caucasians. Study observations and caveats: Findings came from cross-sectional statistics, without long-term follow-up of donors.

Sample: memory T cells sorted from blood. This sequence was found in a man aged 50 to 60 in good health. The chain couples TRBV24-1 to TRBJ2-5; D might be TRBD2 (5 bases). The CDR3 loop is CATSDGQAGTQYF. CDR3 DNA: TGTGCCACCAGTGATGGGCAGGCGGGGACCCAGTACTTC.